The rows below give T cell receptor beta chains drawn from one sample of a study of T cell responses to AZD1222 COVID-19 vaccine. Data came from immunoSEQ multiplex PCR; TCRdb stores just in-frame clones and leaves some out. The sample gives roughly 65,000 clones, more than 70% of which show up once; around 10% is in the top ten. The specimen comprised peripheral blood, sampled on day 0 of AZD1222 vaccination. These receptors were collected from an adult in good health. Both conserved end residues are part of each CDR3. Each record gives: J gene, D gene, V gene, clone size, CDR3 DNA, CDR3 protein. A D gene is named only where the DNA matches it firmly. Clone sizes are given selectively: once, few, many, or a class where the clone is expanded.

TRBJ1-1 . TRBV7-8 . TGTGCCAGCAGCGTCCATGGACAGCTGAACACTGAAGCTTTCTTT CASSVHGQLNTEAFF
TRBJ1-6 . TRBV15 . TGTGCCAGGAGGGACGGAAATTCACCCCTCCACTTT CARRDGNSPLHF
TRBJ2-7 TRBD2 TRBV14 few TGTGCCAGCAGCCAAGTTAGCGGGGCGGGCGCCCTCGAGCAGTACTTC CASSQVSGAGALEQYF
TRBJ1-3 . TRBV25-1 . TGTGCCAGCAGTGTATACGAAAGGGCATTCGGAAACACCATATATTTT CASSVYERAFGNTIYF
TRBJ2-1 . TRBV9 . TGTGCCAGCAGCGTCCCATCCTCCGGGGGCTACAATGAGCAGTTCTTC CASSVPSSGGYNEQFF
TRBJ2-7 TRBD1 TRBV5-5 . TGTGCCAGCAGCTATCTCCGCGGACAGGGACCCTACGAGCAGTACTTC CASSYLRGQGPYEQYF
TRBJ1-2 . TRBV19 . TGTGCCAGTATCGCCACAGGGTATGGCTACACCTTC CASIATGYGYTF
TRBJ1-4 . TRBV12-5 few TGTGCTAGTGGTCTTGGGACCGAAAATGAAAAACTGTTTTTT CASGLGTENEKLFF
TRBJ2-3 TRBD2 TRBV28 . TGTGCCAGCAGCCACCTAGGCGGGGGAGGGGATACGCAGTATTTT CASSHLGGGGDTQYF
TRBJ2-2 TRBD1 TRBV19 . TGTGCCAGTAGTATCCCAGGGGGCAGTGCCGGGGAGCTGTTTTTT CASSIPGGSAGELFF
TRBJ1-2 TRBD1 TRBV30 . TGTGCCTGGAGTGTAAGACAGGGTGGCGGCTACACCTTC CAWSVRQGGGYTF
TRBJ2-1 TRBD2 TRBV10-2 . TGCGCCAGCAGTGAGTCGTCCCAACCGGGACTAGCAGGCGCACACTACAATGAGCAGTTCTTC CASSESSQPGLAGAHYNEQFF
TRBJ2-1 TRBD2 TRBV7-8 . TGTGCCAGCAGCTCTGCCGCGACTAGCGGCGGCTACAATGAGCAGTTCTTC CASSSAATSGGYNEQFF
TRBJ2-3 . TRBV6-5 once TGTGCCAGCAGTTACCAGGCATCCACAGATACGCAGTATTTT CASSYQASTDTQYF
TRBJ1-3 TRBD1 TRBV3-1/TRBV3-2 . TGTGCCAGCAGCCCGGGACAGGGGGCTGGAAACACCATATATTTT CASSPGQGAGNTIYF
TRBJ2-3 TRBD2 TRBV10-3 . TGTGCCATCAGTGAGTCGGGGGCTAGCGGGGATACGCAGTATTTT CAISESGASGDTQYF
TRBJ1-6 . TRBV13 . TGTGCCAGCAGCTTAGCGTCGCCAGGGTGGGGTTCACCCCTCCACTTT CASSLASPGWGSPLHF
TRBJ2-5 TRBD2 TRBV10-1 . TGCGCCAGCAGTGCTTCGCTAGCGGCCCAAGAGACCCAGTACTTC CASSASLAAQETQYF
TRBJ2-3 . TRBV9 . TGTGCCAGCAGCGCCCTCCCCGGCAGCACAGATACGCAGTATTTT CASSALPGSTDTQYF
TRBJ1-1 . TRBV27 . TGTGCCAGCAGCCTAGTTGTGCCGGGGTCGGGCACTGAAGCTTTCTTT CASSLVVPGSGTEAFF
TRBJ2-1 . TRBV7-2 once TGTGCCAGCAGCCCCGCGGGGCCAGGGGCTGGTGAGCAGTTCTTC CASSPAGPGAGEQFF
TRBJ1-5 . TRBV27 few TGTGCCAGCAGTTTAGGTAGCTTGCAGCCCCAGCATTTT CASSLGSLQPQHF
TRBJ2-1 TRBD2 TRBV11-3 . TGTGCCAGCAGCTCCCACTCTAGCGGGGGCGGCGCCTACAATGAGCAGTTCTTC CASSSHSSGGGAYNEQFF
TRBJ2-5 . TRBV5-1 . TGCGCCAGCAGCTTGGGGGCGGGTCAAGAGACCCAGTACTTC CASSLGAGQETQYF
TRBJ2-5 . TRBV3-1/TRBV3-2 . TGTGCCAGCAGCCGGAATACCGGGAAGGGCCAAGAGACCCAGTACTTC CASSRNTGKGQETQYF
TRBJ1-2 . TRBV28 . TGTGCCAGCAGTTTACAAAACTATGGCTACACCTTC CASSLQNYGYTF
TRBJ1-3 . TRBV5-1 . TGCGCCAGCAGCTTGTTAGGAAACCCCTCTGGAAACACCATATATTTT CASSLLGNPSGNTIYF
TRBJ2-3 . TRBV9 . TGTGCCAGCAGCCCCACCGGGACACTGAGTACAGATACGCAGTATTTT CASSPTGTLSTDTQYF
TRBJ2-5 TRBD1 TRBV6-2/TRBV6-3 few TGTGCCAGCAGTTCCCCCGGGACAGGGGGCTATGGGACCCAGTACTTC CASSSPGTGGYGTQYF
TRBJ2-5 . TRBV6-6 . TGTGCCAGCAGTTACTCTGGAACGGGCGGCCAAGAGACCCAGTACTTC CASSYSGTGGQETQYF
TRBJ1-4 . TRBV10-3 . TGTGCCATCAGCCTAGAGGGACCCAATATTGGAAAACTGTTTTTT CAISLEGPNIGKLFF
TRBJ1-5 TRBD1 TRBV12-3/TRBV12-4 few TGTGCCAGCACTGGGACAGTTAATCAGCCCCAGCATTTT CASTGTVNQPQHF
TRBJ1-2 . TRBV27 few TGTGCCAGCAGTCCTCACCAACTCAAACAGGGTAACTATGGCTACACCTTC CASSPHQLKQGNYGYTF
TRBJ2-1 TRBD2 TRBV5-1 . TGCGCCAGCAGCATGGGACTACTTAATGAGCAGTTCTTC CASSMGLLNEQFF
TRBJ2-5 TRBD1 TRBV28 . TGTGCCAGCAGTCCCACCGGGACAGGAGATCAAGAGACCCAGTACTTC CASSPTGTGDQETQYF
TRBJ2-7 . TRBV27 . TGTGCCAGCAGTCCGGGGGGCGGGTTTCAGTACTTC CASSPGGGFQYF
TRBJ1-3 . TRBV9 . TGTGCCAGCAGCGTAGCGCAGGGGACCGCCGGAAACACCATATATTTT CASSVAQGTAGNTIYF
TRBJ2-1 TRBD2 TRBV19 . TGTGCCAGTAGTATGAAGCCTAGCGGGGGGTTGCGGGAGCAGTTCTTC CASSMKPSGGLREQFF
TRBJ2-2 TRBD2 TRBV3-1/TRBV3-2 . TGTGCCAGCAGCCCAGGACTAGCGGGGGCCACCGGGGAGCTGTTTTTT CASSPGLAGATGELFF
TRBJ2-5 TRBD2 TRBV20-1 . TGCAGTGCTAGTAGCACTAGCGGTGGGAGTGAGACCCAGTACTTC CSASSTSGGSETQYF
TRBJ1-6 . TRBV27 . TGTGCCAGCAGTTTAGTTAGCAGCTCACCCCTCCACTTT CASSLVSSSPLHF
TRBJ2-7 . TRBV6-5 few TGTGCCAGCAGTTATTCGGGTGCCACCTACGAGCAGTACTTC CASSYSGATYEQYF
TRBJ2-1 TRBD2 TRBV3-1/TRBV3-2 . TGTGCCAGCAGCTCCCCCCAGCGGGGGAGAAATGAGCAGTTCTTC CASSSPQRGRNEQFF
TRBJ2-1 . TRBV2 . TGTGCCAGCAGAGACGAAAAGGGTGAGCAGTTCTTC CASRDEKGEQFF
TRBJ1-6 . TRBV10-3 . TGTGCCATCAGTTTTACGGGGCAGCGTAATTCACCCCTCCACTTT CAISFTGQRNSPLHF
TRBJ1-3 . TRBV29-1 . TGCAGCGTCGCAAGGCTCTCTGGAAACACCATATATTTT CSVARLSGNTIYF
TRBJ1-1 TRBD1 TRBV19 . TGTGCCAGTAGTTTAGGATTAGGGACAGAGATGAACACTGAAGCTTTCTTT CASSLGLGTEMNTEAFF
TRBJ2-5 TRBD2 TRBV5-1 . TGCGCCAGCAGTTCGACTAGCGGGGGGGCTGGGGAGACCCAGTACTTC CASSSTSGGAGETQYF
TRBJ1-1 . TRBV6-2/TRBV6-3 . TGTGCCAGCAGTTACAGGGGTTGGAACACTGAAGCTTTCTTT CASSYRGWNTEAFF
TRBJ2-1 . TRBV14 . TGTGCCAGCAGCCAAGTTCGGGTTTCCAATGAGCAGTTCTTC CASSQVRVSNEQFF
TRBJ1-6 TRBD1 TRBV3-1/TRBV3-2 . TGTGCCAGCAGCCACCGACAGGGGTCGGTTTCACCCCTCCACTTT CASSHRQGSVSPLHF
TRBJ2-7 TRBD1 TRBV9 . TGTGCCAGCAGCGTAGGAACAGGGGTTGACTCCTACGAGCAGTACTTC CASSVGTGVDSYEQYF
TRBJ1-4 TRBD1 TRBV19 . TGTGCCAGTAAGATGCGGGACAGCTATGAAAAACTGTTTTTT CASKMRDSYEKLFF